The 7 T cell receptor beta chains below were found in one sample sequenced in a study of blood T cell repertoires in COVID-19. TCRdb keeps only in-frame clones here, not all; method: immunoSEQ multiplex PCR. The data hold roughly 230,000 clones, with 90% observed a single time. Sequenced sample: peripheral blood. Receptor source: a woman aged 55-70 years with COVID-19, enrolled during active disease.

The chain carries TRBV5-1 and TRBJ2-5; 12 nucleotides match TRBD2. CDR1 is SGHRS, CDR2 YFSETQ, per germline. V was pared by 4 bases and J by 0 bases, with 4 bases of the junction left unmatched. The CDR3 extends over 16 amino acids. CDR3 coding DNA: TGCGCCAGCAGCGCAGGGACTAGCGGGTACCAAGAGACCCAGTACTTC. It is translated as CASSAGTSGYQETQYF.

The chain carries TRBV7-3 and TRBJ2-7; D is possibly TRBD1 (6 bases). The germline CDR1 and CDR2 sequences are SGHTA and FQGTGA. Trimming removed 5 bases from V and 6 bases from J, with 20 bases in between. The CDR3 has 15 residues. The CDR3 sequence: CASSPQGPRGSEQYF. CDR3 coding DNA: TGTGCCAGCAGCCCCCAGGGTCCTAGGGGGAGCGAGCAGTACTTC.

The gene calls are TRBV27 and TRBJ2-3; TRBD2 agrees at 9 bases. The CDR3 spans 18 residues. V shed 4 bases and J 0 bases; nucleotides not matched to a gene: 11. The germline gives CDR1 MNHEY, CDR2 SMNVEV (reference sequence). The DNA of the CDR3 is TGTGCCAGCAGTTACCGGCTAGCGGGAACTTCTAGCACAGATACGCAGTATTTT. Protein sequence: CASSYRLAGTSSTDTQYF.

This clone was seen a single time. The chain has TRBV27 and TRBJ1-5; possibly TRBD1 for D (5 bases). Trimming took 2 bases from V and 5 from J, leaving 13 bases between them. The germline V gene encodes CDR1 MNHEY and CDR2 SMNVEV (reference sequence). The CDR3 spans 15 residues. The CDR3 DNA reads as TGTGCCAGCAGTTTAGGTGGAGGGACTTATCAGCCCCAGCATTTT. Its translation: CASSLGGGTYQPQHF.

The chain recombines TRBV5-4 with TRBJ2-7, with a possible D match to TRBD1 (6 bases). CDR1 is SGHNT, CDR2 YYREEE, per germline (reference sequence). V dropped 5 bases and J dropped 7 bases, with 16 bases sitting between them. The CDR3 loop spans 13 amino acids. The DNA of the CDR3 is TGTGCCAGCAGGGAGAACAGGGTGGCAGAGCAGTACTTC. Translated: CASRENRVAEQYF.

The V gene is TRBV11-2, the J gene TRBJ2-7; 7 nucleotides match TRBD1. CDR3 length equals 16 residues. Germline V gene lookup returns CDR1 SGHAT and CDR2 FQNNGV. V trimming: 1 base; J trimming: 3 bases; junction bases outside the gene matches: 9. CDR3 nucleotides: TGTGCCAGCAGCTTAGTCAGGGGGAAATTGGGCTACGAGCAGTACTTC. Its translation is CASSLVRGKLGYEQYF.

This chain connects TRBV28 to TRBJ1-3; a possible D gene is TRBD1 (6 bases). The V gene's germline CDR1 is MDHEN and CDR2 SYDVKM. V gave up 11 bases and J gave up 0 bases, with 17 bases separating them. CDR3 length: 15 residues. Here the CDR3 reads CAGGGALSSGNTIYF. The CDR3 nucleotides read TGTGCCGGGGGGGGCGCCCTAAGCTCTGGAAACACCATATATTTT.